This T cell receptor (beta chain) was sequenced during a study of T-cell reconstitution after alpha-beta-depleted transplantation in children. The CDR3 has 13 amino acids. Germline V gene data show CDR1 as SGHTA and CDR2 as FQGNSA. With V trimmed by 5 bases and J by 3 bases, 4 bases remained unmatched. Preparation of the TCRbeta library used unique molecular identifiers. One entry per CDR3 protein results from TCRdb running MiXCR on the PCR reads. The sample consists of about 600,000 distinct CDR3 sequences, more than 9% of them appearing once. The J gene is TRBJ2-7, the V gene TRBV7-2; 7 bases agree with TRBD2. This specimen was PBMCs from the stem cell graft donor, taken from the stem cell graft. The TCR sequence derives from a human donor who donated a stem cell graft to a child with acute myeloid leukemia. The CDR3 DNA is TGTGCCAGCAGCATGAGGGAGGGCTACGAGCAGTACTTC. Translated: CASSMREGYEQYF. The full variable domain, with the rest looked up from reference TRBV7-2 and TRBJ2-7, is GAGVSQSPSNKVTEKGKDVELRCDPISGHTALYWYRQSLGQGLEFLIYFQGNSAPDKSGLPSDRFSAERTGGSVSTLTIQRTQQEDSAVYLCASSMREGYEQYFGPGTRLTVT.